This T cell receptor (beta chain) was sequenced for a study of T cells in Graves' hyperthyroidism and ophthalmopathy. Study in general: The initial diagnosis was the point when peripheral blood was collected, ahead of any treatment.

Study-wide results and caveats: Ophthalmopathy could be told apart from stable hyperthyroidism with a 13 V-J model.

Authors of the study amplified TCR beta CDR3 regions from RNA transcripts. First-round RT-PCR with HTBI primers amplified the TCR CDR3 region. Each CDR3 protein is one row after TCRdb ran MiXCR on the multiplex PCR reads. The table records a few hundred thousand distinct CDR3 sequences, roughly 15% of them present only once. Regarding this clonotype: Its matching antigen is unknown.

Patients having uncontrolled infection, another autoimmune disease, pregnancy or lactation were not included. From 9 to 10 ml of fresh peripheral blood, PBMCs were isolated. Between the trimmed V and J ends, which lost 5 bases and 4 bases, there was a span of 11 bases. Germline V lookup: CDR1 DFQATT, CDR2 SNEGSKA (reference sequence). The CDR3 contains 12 residues. V is TRBV20-1 and J is TRBJ1-1; unclear D gene. The sequenced sample was blood. The source is a woman between 40 and 50 years old with Graves' ophthalmopathy. Here the CDR3 DNA reads TGCAGTGCTGCTGCGGTTGGCACTGAAGCTTTCTTT. Translation gives CSAAAVGTEAFF.